The source of this TCR beta chain is a study of control samples from healthy donors and cancer patients (dated by TCRdb to the early 2020s). The CDR3 measures 16 amino acids from cysteine to phenylalanine. CDR3 DNA only is kept here, 48 bases in frame from base 1. In the germline V gene (reference sequence), CDR1 corresponds to LNHNV and CDR2 to YYDKDF. Clipping removes 3 bases from V and 3 bases from J, with 6 as the unmatched junction base count. This clone was recorded only once. It has no known antigen specificity. No per-base quality is available; no much larger clone lies one base away. Receptor amplification or capture employed the immunoSEQ multiplex PCR assay. As stored in TCRdb, this immuneACCESS dataset retains in-frame rearrangements with V and J assigned. A fraction of the clones does not appear; measured against another copy, unresolved V genes explain less than half of the discrepancy, and the remainder lacks a known reason. A total of 150,000 or so clones appear in this sample, 85% to 90% of them only once. The ten largest make up about 11% of the sample.

Recombination connected TRBV15 to TRBJ2-1, with 9 middle bases fitting TRBD2. The TCR comes from a man aged 30 to 39 in good health. The specimen was blood. The CDR3 corresponds to CATSSDSGRSYNEQFF. The bases are TGTGCCACCAGCAGCGATAGCGGGAGAAGCTACAATGAGCAGTTCTTC.